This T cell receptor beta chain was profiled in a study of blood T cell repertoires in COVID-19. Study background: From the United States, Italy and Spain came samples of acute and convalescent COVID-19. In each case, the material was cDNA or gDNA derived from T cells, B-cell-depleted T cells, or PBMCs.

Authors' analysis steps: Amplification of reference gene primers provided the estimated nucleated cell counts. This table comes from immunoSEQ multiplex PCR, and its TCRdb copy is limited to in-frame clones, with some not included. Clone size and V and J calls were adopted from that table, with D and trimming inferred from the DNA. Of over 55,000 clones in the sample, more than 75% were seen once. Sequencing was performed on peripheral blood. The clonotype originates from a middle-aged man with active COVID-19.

Written as DNA, the CDR3 is TGTGCCAGCAGTTCCCTTGGGACTAGCGGGAGTGGCGAGCAGTACTTC. It translates to CASSSLGTSGSGEQYF. The chain couples TRBV28 to TRBJ2-7; TRBD2 matches 14 bases. Losses at the gene ends were 4 bases for V and 6 bases for J; bases not matched to a gene: 8. This CDR3 has 16 amino acids. CDR1 and CDR2 (germline): MDHEN, SYDVKM.